Listed below are T cell receptor beta chains from one sample, sequenced in a study of vaccination and CD4 T cells after COVID-19. The antigens of these receptors remain unknown. TCRdb reprocessed the PCR reads via MiXCR and lists one record per CDR3 protein. The sample lists 10,000 to 15,000 distinct CDR3 sequences; about 74% were seen once. The sequencing here drew on CD4+ T cells from blood, cultured in vitro, taken after SARS-CoV-2 vaccination. These receptors were obtained from a human donor who received a COVID-19 vaccine. Both conserved end residues are part of each CDR3. D genes are given only for firm matches. Rows give clone size only sometimes, using once, few, many, or a class for an expanded clone.

D: -
J: TRBJ2-3
V: TRBV20-1
size: few
DNA: TGCAGTGCTAGAGATTTACGGGGTTCGGCTTATACGCAGTATTTT
CDR3: CSARDLRGSAYTQYF

D: -
J: TRBJ1-6
V: TRBV2
size: -
DNA: TGTGCCAGCAGCGGGACGGGGGGTAATTCACCCCTCCACTTT
CDR3: CASSGTGGNSPLHF

D: -
J: TRBJ1-5
V: TRBV27
size: -
DNA: TGTGCCAGCACCACTGGACTCGGCCAGCCCCAGCATTTT
CDR3: CASTTGLGQPQHF

D: -
J: TRBJ2-3
V: TRBV21-1
size: once
DNA: TGTGCCAGCAGCAAAGAAAACGGGACAGGAGACACAGATACGCAGTATTTT
CDR3: CASSKENGTGDTDTQYF

D: TRBD2
J: TRBJ2-5
V: TRBV5-1
size: few
DNA: TGCGCCAGCAGCCCGGACTTCAGCGGGGGGGTCCAAGAGACCCAGTACTTC
CDR3: CASSPDFSGGVQETQYF

D: TRBD1
J: TRBJ1-5
V: TRBV4-2
size: once
DNA: TGTGCCAGCAGCCAAGACAGACAGGGGTTGAGCTCAAATCAGCCCCAGCATTTT
CDR3: CASSQDRQGLSSNQPQHF

D: TRBD2
J: TRBJ2-1
V: TRBV7-2
size: few
DNA: TGTGCCAGCAGCCTTGGTCCACTAGCGGGTTTTGAGCAGTTCTTC
CDR3: CASSLGPLAGFEQFF

D: TRBD2
J: TRBJ2-2
V: TRBV20-1
size: -
DNA: TGCAGTGCCACCAGAAGCGGGGAGAGCGGGGAGCTGTTTTTT
CDR3: CSATRSGESGELFF

D: -
J: TRBJ1-5
V: TRBV18
size: -
DNA: TGTGCCAGCTCTCCAGGACAGAGACAGAATCAGCCCCAGCATTTT
CDR3: CASSPGQRQNQPQHF

D: TRBD1
J: TRBJ1-2
V: TRBV20-1
size: -
DNA: TGCAGTGCTAGAAGGACAGGGATTAGGAGCGGCTACACCTTC
CDR3: CSARRTGIRSGYTF

D: -
J: TRBJ1-6
V: TRBV7-2
size: few
DNA: TGTGCCAGCAGCCTAGCCCGTTCCTATAATTCACCCCTCCACTTT
CDR3: CASSLARSYNSPLHF

D: TRBD1
J: TRBJ1-4
V: TRBV20-1
size: -
DNA: TGCAGTGCTAGGACAGGGTTTTATGAAAAACTGTTTTTT
CDR3: CSARTGFYEKLFF

D: TRBD2
J: TRBJ2-3
V: TRBV4-2
size: medium-sized
DNA: TGTGCCAGCAGCCAGACCGGGACTAACACAGATACGCAGTATTTT
CDR3: CASSQTGTNTDTQYF

D: -
J: TRBJ1-6
V: TRBV12-3/TRBV12-4
size: few
DNA: TGTGCCAGCAGTCGTACGGGACTCCAGAGCTCCTATAATTCACCCCTCCACTTT
CDR3: CASSRTGLQSSYNSPLHF

D: -
J: TRBJ2-1
V: TRBV25-1
size: -
DNA: TGTGCCAGCAGTGAATCGGGAAGACTAGTCTCCTACAATGAGCAGTTCTTC
CDR3: CASSESGRLVSYNEQFF

D: -
J: TRBJ2-2
V: TRBV10-3
size: once
DNA: TGTGCCATCAGTGAGCCTCAGGGTGCGGGGACCGGGGAGCTGTTTTTT
CDR3: CAISEPQGAGTGELFF

D: TRBD1
J: TRBJ1-1
V: TRBV9
size: once
DNA: TGTGCCAGCAGCGTAGGTAACAGGGGGCCTAGTGAAGCTTTCTTT
CDR3: CASSVGNRGPSEAFF

D: TRBD1
J: TRBJ2-7
V: TRBV2
size: -
DNA: TGTGCCAGCAGTGAGGCCGACAGGGAAGGCGAGCAGTACTTC
CDR3: CASSEADREGEQYF

D: TRBD1
J: TRBJ2-3
V: TRBV10-2
size: -
DNA: TGCGCCACCGGAGGGACAGGGGACACAGATACGCAGTATTTT
CDR3: CATGGTGDTDTQYF

D: -
J: TRBJ1-1
V: TRBV6-5
size: -
DNA: TGTGCCAGCAGTTACTCAAGGGATACTGAAGCTTTCTTT
CDR3: CASSYSRDTEAFF

D: -
J: TRBJ1-2
V: TRBV2
size: -
DNA: TGTGCCAGCAGTGGACAGACAACTAACTATGGCTACACCTTC
CDR3: CASSGQTTNYGYTF

D: -
J: TRBJ1-6
V: TRBV12-3/TRBV12-4
size: -
DNA: TGTGCCAGCAGTAGGATAGGGGTAAGGAGCTCCTATAATTCACCCCTCCACTTT
CDR3: CASSRIGVRSSYNSPLHF

D: -
J: TRBJ1-1
V: TRBV24-1
size: -
DNA: TGTGCCACCAGGCGGGGCGGGAACACTGAAGCTTTCTTT
CDR3: CATRRGGNTEAFF

D: TRBD2
J: TRBJ2-3
V: TRBV20-1
size: -
DNA: TGCAGTGCTTACGAGCGGGGGGGCACAGATACGCAGTATTTT
CDR3: CSAYERGGTDTQYF

D: TRBD1
J: TRBJ1-1
V: TRBV10-3
size: once
DNA: TGTGCCATCAGCGTATCTCCAGGGGGCACTGAAGCTTTCTTT
CDR3: CAISVSPGGTEAFF

D: TRBD1
J: TRBJ1-2
V: TRBV12-3/TRBV12-4
size: -
DNA: TGTGCCAGCAGTCCTCGGGGACAGGGCCACTATGGCTACACCTTC
CDR3: CASSPRGQGHYGYTF

D: -
J: TRBJ2-7
V: TRBV20-1
size: -
DNA: TGCAGTGCTAGGTCGAGTATTCATTCATCCTACGAGCAGTACTTC
CDR3: CSARSSIHSSYEQYF

D: -
J: TRBJ1-2
V: TRBV24-1
size: few
DNA: TGTGCCACCAGACAGGGTGAGAGTGGCTACACCTTC
CDR3: CATRQGESGYTF

D: -
J: TRBJ1-1
V: TRBV5-1
size: -
DNA: TGCGCCAGCAGCTTGGTTACAGCGAACACTGAAGCTTTCTTT
CDR3: CASSLVTANTEAFF

D: TRBD1
J: TRBJ1-1
V: TRBV7-9
size: -
DNA: TGTGCCAGCGGAACGGACAGGGTCCCTGAAGCTTTCTTT
CDR3: CASGTDRVPEAFF

D: -
J: TRBJ2-3
V: TRBV6-5
size: -
DNA: TGTGCCAGCAGTTACTCGGGGGGTACGCAGTATTTT
CDR3: CASSYSGGTQYF

D: -
J: TRBJ1-1
V: TRBV4-1
size: -
DNA: TGCGCCAGCATCCTCCAGGTGGGGTTACAGGGCACTGAAGCTTTCTTT
CDR3: CASILQVGLQGTEAFF